The 8 T cell receptor beta chains below all came from one sample that was sequenced in a study of T cell responses to AZD1222 COVID-19 vaccine. This table comes from immunoSEQ multiplex PCR, and its TCRdb copy is limited to in-frame clones, with some not included. This table holds about 120,000 clones, approximately 86% found once. The material was peripheral blood, obtained 28 days after the second AZD1222 dose. Source of these receptors: an adult who received the AZD1222 COVID-19 vaccine.

The chain has TRBV11-1 and TRBJ1-6; 9 bases fit TRBD1. Looked up from germline, CDR1 is SGHAT and CDR2 is FQDESV (reference sequence). The CDR3 loop spans 15 amino acids. The ends lost 0 bases at V and 7 bases at J; junction bases unmatched: 1. The CDR3 loop reads CASSLATGGNSPLHF. The CDR3 DNA sequence: TGTGCCAGCAGCTTAGCTACAGGGGGCAATTCACCCCTCCACTTT.

The chain carries TRBV7-9 and TRBJ2-7, with TRBD1 identical over 12 bases. Trimming cost V 3 bases and J 1 base; bases outside gene matches: 4. Looked up from germline, CDR1 is SEHNR and CDR2 is FQNEAQ (reference sequence). The CDR3 sequence is 16 residues long. The CDR3 region is CASSLGQGARSYEQYF. CDR3 DNA sequence: TGTGCCAGCAGCTTGGGACAGGGGGCGCGATCCTACGAGCAGTACTTC. Based on the CDR3 plus reference TRBV7-9 and TRBJ2-7, the full variable domain is DTGVSQNPRHKITKRGQNVTFRCDPISEHNRLYWYRQTLGQGPEFLTYFQNEAQLEKSRLLSDRFSAERPKGSFSTLEIQRTEQGDSAMYLCASSLGQGARSYEQYFGPGTRLTVT.

J is TRBJ2-7 and V is TRBV6-5; 13 nucleotides agree with TRBD2. Germline lookup yields CDR1 MNHEY and CDR2 SVGAGI. V was pared by 8 bases and J by 4 bases, with 8 bases of the junction left unmatched. The CDR3 is 15 residues long. This chain's CDR3 is CASPRGGLAGYEQYF. The CDR3, as DNA: TGTGCCAGCCCGAGGGGGGGACTAGCGGGATACGAGCAGTACTTC.

This chain uses TRBV7-8 with TRBJ1-2; 9 bases fit TRBD1. The CDR3 totals 18 residues. The germline CDR1 and CDR2 sequences are SGHVS and FQNEAQ. V dropped 6 bases and J dropped 1; count of bases not matched to a gene: 15. The CDR3 sequence: CASRLNRGRRSDNYGYTF. In DNA, the CDR3 is TGTGCCAGCAGGCTAAACAGGGGGCGCAGATCCGATAACTATGGCTACACCTTC.

This chain uses TRBV28 with TRBJ2-4; no firm D call. The ends were cut back, 4 bases at V and 3 bases at J, with 10 bases in the middle. The germline V gene has CDR1 MDHEN and CDR2 SYDVKM. The CDR3 is made up of 14 amino acids. Here the CDR3 reads CASSSTDLKNIQYF. CDR3 DNA: TGTGCCAGCAGTTCCACGGATCTCAAAAACATTCAGTACTTC.

This clone appeared once. The chain has TRBV6-2 or TRBV6-3 and TRBJ2-7, with D perhaps matching TRBD1 (6 bases). Germline-derived CDR1 and CDR2 are MNHEY and SVGEGT. Trimming shortened V by 6 bases and J by 3 bases, and 12 bases separated the two germline ends. The CDR3 is 13 residues long. CDR3 protein: CASSWDTDYEQYF. The CDR3 DNA is TGTGCCAGCAGCTGGGACACAGACTACGAGCAGTACTTC.

This clone was found once. The chain is built from TRBV30 and TRBJ2-1, with 9 positions matching TRBD2. Per the germline V gene, CDR1 is GTSNPN and CDR2 is SVGIG (reference sequence). The ends lost 5 bases at V and 6 bases at J; junction bases unmatched: 8. The length of the CDR3 is 14 residues. The CDR3: CAWDTSGYINEQFF. DNA of the CDR3: TGTGCCTGGGATACTAGCGGGTATATCAATGAGCAGTTCTTC. The full variable domain, with the rest looked up from reference TRBV30 and TRBJ2-1, is SQTIHQWPATLVQPVGSPLSLECTVEGTSNPNLYWYRQAAGRGLQLLFYSVGIGQISSEVPQNLSASRPQDRQFILSSKKLLLSDSGFYLCAWDTSGYINEQFFGPGTRLTVL.

V usage is TRBV6-5 and J usage is TRBJ1-6; D is ambiguous. Germline assignment: CDR1 MNHEY and CDR2 SVGAGI. There are 13 residues in the CDR3. The V and J ends lost 7 bases and 8 bases respectively, with 12 bases between them. This CDR3 is CASTYINDSPLHF. Written as DNA, the CDR3 is TGTGCCAGCACATACATAAACGATTCACCCCTCCACTTT.